This T cell receptor (beta chain) originates from a study of radiotherapy plus CTLA-4 blockade in lung cancer. Whole-study findings and limits: The study found tumor-derived TCR clones expanded in blood after radiotherapy plus ipilimumab.

Comment on this clone: Its cognate antigen is unknown.

The protocol was immunoSEQ multiplex PCR, while the TCRdb copy is restricted to in-frame clones and leaves out a portion. The sample consists of 65,000 to 95,000 clones, around 84% of them appearing once. The CDR3 is 15 amino acids. CDR1 MNHNS and CDR2 SASEGT come from the germline V gene. Trimming shortened V by 1 base and J by 4 bases, and 13 bases separated the two germline ends. V gene TRBV6-1 combines with J gene TRBJ2-5; TRBD1 is a possible D gene (5 bases). This specimen was peripheral blood, taken from a patient treated with radiotherapy plus ipilimumab. The TCR sequence derives from a human donor with non-small cell lung cancer who had stable disease on radiotherapy plus ipilimumab. The CDR3 region is CASSEDIRGRETQYF. CDR3 sequence (DNA): TGTGCCAGCAGTGAAGACATAAGGGGCCGAGAGACCCAGTACTTC.